This T cell receptor (beta chain) derives from a study of OX40 agonist ivuxolimab in advanced cancers. The germline V gene has CDR1 SEHNR and CDR2 FQNEAQ (reference sequence). Trimming took off 4 bases at V and 2 bases at J, with 16 bases between the two ends. This CDR3 region has 16 residues. Sequenced by immunoSEQ multiplex PCR; TCRdb stores in-frame clones only, minus some. The data show about 87,000 clones, 70% to 90% seen once. This specimen was CD4+ or CD8+ T cells sorted from blood, taken in a trial of the OX40 agonist ivuxolimab. This chain connects TRBV7-9 to TRBJ2-3; possible D gene TRBD1, 5 bases. The TCR sequence derives from an adult with an advanced solid tumor such as melanoma, head and neck, liver or kidney cancer. In DNA form, the CDR3 reads TGTGCCAGCAGCTCCCAGTTCCAGGGCTTCACAGATACGCAGTATTTT. Amino acid sequence: CASSSQFQGFTDTQYF. The whole variable domain, filled in from reference TRBV7-9 and TRBJ2-3, reads DTGVSQNPRHKITKRGQNVTFRCDPISEHNRLYWYRQTLGQGPEFLTYFQNEAQLEKSRLLSDRFSAERPKGSFSTLEIQRTEQGDSAMYLCASSSQFQGFTDTQYFGPGTRLTVL.